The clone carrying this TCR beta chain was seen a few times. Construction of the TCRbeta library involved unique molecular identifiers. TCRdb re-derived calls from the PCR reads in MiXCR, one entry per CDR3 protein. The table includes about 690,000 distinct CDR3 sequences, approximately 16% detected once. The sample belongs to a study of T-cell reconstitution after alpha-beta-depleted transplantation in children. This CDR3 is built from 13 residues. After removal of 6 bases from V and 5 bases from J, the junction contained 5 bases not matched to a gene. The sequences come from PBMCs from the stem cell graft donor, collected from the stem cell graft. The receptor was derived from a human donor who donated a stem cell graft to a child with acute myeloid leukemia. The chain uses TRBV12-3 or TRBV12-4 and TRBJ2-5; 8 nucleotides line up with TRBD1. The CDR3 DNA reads TGTGCCAGCAGGCGGACAGGGCCTGAGACCCAGTACTTC. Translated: CASRRTGPETQYF.